A single sample is the source of the 12 T cell receptor beta chains below, sequenced in a study of blood T cells in healthy people across ages. Together with a sample-barcoded 5' primer, a J-beta primer mix was included in a second PCR lasting about 7 to 11 cycles. TCRdb processed the 5' RACE reads anew with MiXCR; each CDR3 protein has one entry. The repertoire holds about 970,000 distinct CDR3 sequences, with just over 50% as singletons. Sequenced material: blood. The source of these receptors is a woman in her sixties or seventies in good health.

This clonotype was picked up one time. CDR3 DNA: TGCAGTAAGACAGGGGGAGGGAATCAGCCCCAGCATTTT. This encodes CSKTGGGNQPQHF. The chain employs TRBV20-1 and TRBJ1-5, with 9 bases lining up with TRBD1. V shed 8 bases and J 4 bases; nucleotides not matched to a gene: 6. Looked up from germline, CDR1 is DFQATT and CDR2 is SNEGSKA (reference sequence). CDR3 size: 13 residues.

This clonotype was seen only a few times. The gene calls are TRBV4-3 and TRBJ2-7; 7 nucleotides match TRBD2. Germline V gives CDR1 LGHNA, CDR2 YSLEER. The CDR3 is 16 residues long. J gave up 4 bases and V 0 bases, and 9 bases lay outside the gene matches. The CDR3 protein is CASSQDVAGDQYEQYF. The CDR3 DNA follows: TGCGCCAGCAGCCAAGATGTCGCGGGAGATCAATACGAGCAGTACTTC.

This clonotype showed up just a few times. This chain connects TRBV4-1 to TRBJ1-2, with D unclear. Trimming removed 1 base from V and 8 bases from J, with 20 bases in between. The CDR3 covers 16 residues. Germline loops: CDR1 MGHRA, CDR2 YSYEKL. The CDR3 loop is CASSQAPIMRIIGYTF. CDR3 DNA sequence: TGCGCCAGCAGCCAAGCCCCCATTATGAGAATAATCGGCTACACCTTC.

This rearrangement joins TRBV6-1 to TRBJ1-5; a possible D gene is TRBD1 (5 bases). The ends were cut back, 3 bases at V and 3 bases at J, with 12 bases in the middle. The germline V gene encodes CDR1 MNHNS and CDR2 SASEGT. This CDR3 is 15 amino acids long. The CDR3 loop reads CASSESGQNNQPQHF. In DNA, the CDR3 is TGTGCCAGCAGTGAGTCAGGGCAGAACAATCAGCCCCAGCATTTT.

The rearrangement joins TRBV7-9 to TRBJ2-7, with 7 positions matching TRBD1. Germline V gene data show CDR1 as SEHNR and CDR2 as FQNEAQ (reference sequence). CDR3 length: 15 residues. The V segment lost 5 bases and the J segment 2 bases; nucleotides outside the gene matches: 9. The CDR3 nucleotides are TGTGCCAGCAGCCCCGCGACAGGGTTGGCCTACGAGCAGTACTTC. Encoded protein: CASSPATGLAYEQYF.

This clonotype was detected a few times. The rearrangement joins TRBV10-3 to TRBJ2-3, with 10 bases identical to TRBD2. The CDR3 is 16 amino acids. Germline CDR1 ENHRY, CDR2 SYGVKD. The ends lost 7 bases at V and 9 bases at J; junction bases unmatched: 16. The CDR3 loop reads CAIKPGLAGVGDTQYF. CDR3 DNA: TGTGCCATCAAACCTGGGCTAGCGGGAGTAGGCGACACGCAGTATTTT.

This clonotype was observed once. V and J are TRBV2 and TRBJ2-4; maybe TRBD1 (6 bases). The V end lost 3 bases, the J end lost 3 bases, and 15 bases lay between the germline ends. This CDR3 is built from 16 residues. Germline V lookup: CDR1 SNHLY, CDR2 FYNNEI. CDR3: CASSDLNRVGKNIQYF. CDR3 in DNA: TGTGCCAGCAGTGATTTAAACAGGGTTGGCAAAAACATTCAGTACTTC.

This clonotype turned up a few times. The V gene is TRBV2, the J gene TRBJ2-5; D is perhaps TRBD2 (5 bases). TRBJ2-7 matches the DNA end more closely, so the J call is doubtful. This CDR3 is 13 amino acids long. In germline, CDR1 is SNHLY, CDR2 FYNNEI. The CDR3 DNA is TGTGCCAGCAGTGAAGCATCTAGCAACGAGCAGTACTTC. This codes for CASSEASSNEQYF.

V gene TRBV20-1 combines with J gene TRBJ2-1; D possibly matches TRBD1 or TRBD2 (7 bases each). The CDR3 runs 15 residues. CDR1 and CDR2 (germline): DFQATT, SNEGSKA (reference sequence). V lost 6 bases to trimming and J lost 4 bases, with 19 bases between them. The CDR3 region is CSAQGGGQTYNEQFF. As DNA, the CDR3 is TGCAGTGCCCAGGGGGGGGGCCAGACTTACAATGAGCAGTTCTTC.

This clonotype occurred once. V is TRBV27 and J is TRBJ1-1, with unresolved D. This CDR3 contains 14 residues. CDR1 and CDR2 (germline): MNHEY, SMNVEV (reference sequence). V lost 6 bases and J 1 base, leaving 12 bases between the germline ends. The CDR3 loop is CASSTEWGNTEAFF. The CDR3 bases are TGTGCCAGCAGCACGGAATGGGGGAACACTGAAGCTTTCTTT.

CDR3 DNA: TGCGCCAGCAGTGGAATTACCCCCACTAGCGATACTAGCACAGATACGCAGTATTTT. Translating it yields CASSGITPTSDTSTDTQYF. This chain joins TRBV10-2 and TRBJ2-3; 7 bases map to TRBD2. The length of the CDR3 is 19 residues. Losses at the gene ends were 4 bases for V and 0 bases for J; bases not matched to a gene: 16. Germline CDR1 reads WSHSY; CDR2 reads SAAADI.

The chain joins TRBV11-3 to TRBJ2-1; D remains unclear. The V and J ends lost 6 bases and 8 bases respectively, with 17 bases between them. Germline V CDR1 and CDR2: SGHNT, YENEEA. The length of the CDR3 is 14 residues. The CDR3 loop is CASSPRFTSHEQFF. The CDR3 DNA follows: TGTGCCAGCAGTCCTAGATTCACATCCCATGAGCAGTTCTTC.